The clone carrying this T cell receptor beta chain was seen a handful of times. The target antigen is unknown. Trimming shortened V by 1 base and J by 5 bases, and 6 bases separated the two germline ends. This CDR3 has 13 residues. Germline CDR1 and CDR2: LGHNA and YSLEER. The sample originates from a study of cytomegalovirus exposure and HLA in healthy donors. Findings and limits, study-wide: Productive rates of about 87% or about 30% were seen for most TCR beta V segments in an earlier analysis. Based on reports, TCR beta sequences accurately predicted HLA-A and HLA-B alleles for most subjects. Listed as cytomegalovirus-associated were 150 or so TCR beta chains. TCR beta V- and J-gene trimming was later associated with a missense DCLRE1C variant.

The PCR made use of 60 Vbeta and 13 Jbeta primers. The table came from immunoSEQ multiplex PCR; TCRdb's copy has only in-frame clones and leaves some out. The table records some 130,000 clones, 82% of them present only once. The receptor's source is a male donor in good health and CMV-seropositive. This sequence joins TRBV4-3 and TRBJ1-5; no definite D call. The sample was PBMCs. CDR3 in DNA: TGCGCCAGCAGCCAAGGCCGGGATCAGCCCCAGCATTTT. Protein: CASSQGRDQPQHF.